This is a list of T cell receptor beta chains from one sample in a study of control samples from healthy donors and cancer patients. TCRdb's copy holds only in-frame clones and misses some; the assay was immunoSEQ multiplex PCR. The table lists 60,000 to 70,000 clones, approximately 80% of them singletons. What was sequenced was PBMCs. These receptor sequences come from a woman aged 45-59 years with lung cancer. CDR3s include the opening cysteine and the closing phenylalanine or tryptophan. D genes are given only for firm matches. Size is omitted from some rows. Given values are once, few, many or a class for expanded clones.

J,length,D,V,size,CDR3,DNA
TRBJ1-1,17,TRBD1,TRBV29-1,NA,CSVEGDGTGGMNTEAFF,TGCAGCGTTGAAGGGGACGGGACAGGTGGGATGAACACTGAAGCTTTCTTT
TRBJ2-7,16,TRBD1,TRBV7-3,NA,CASSLIGTGGPDEQYF,TGTGCCAGCAGCTTAATAGGGACAGGGGGCCCCGATGAGCAGTACTTC
TRBJ1-1,15,NA,TRBV11-2,once,CASSLDLRMNTEAFF,TGTGCCAGCAGCTTAGATCTTAGAATGAACACTGAAGCTTTCTTT
TRBJ1-6,12,NA,TRBV12-3/TRBV12-4,NA,CASSWGEQPLHF,TGTGCCAGCAGCTGGGGCGAGCAACCCCTCCACTTT
TRBJ2-7,12,NA,TRBV7-3,NA,CASSPGTYEQYF,TGTGCCAGCAGCCCAGGCACCTACGAGCAGTACTTC
TRBJ1-1,14,NA,TRBV30,medium-sized,CAWSATDRNTEAFF,TGTGCCTGGAGTGCGACGGACAGGAACACTGAAGCTTTCTTT
TRBJ2-3,15,NA,TRBV7-9,NA,CASSLATASTDTQYF,TGTGCCAGCAGCTTAGCCACAGCCAGCACAGATACGCAGTATTTT
TRBJ2-7,16,TRBD2,TRBV4-2,NA,CASSLRAGGLLHEQYF,TGTGCCAGCAGCCTAAGAGCGGGGGGCCTTCTTCACGAGCAGTACTTC
TRBJ1-2,15,NA,TRBV25-1,NA,CASSNPGAGYYGYTF,TGTGCCAGCAGTAATCCGGGAGCAGGCTACTATGGCTACACCTTC
TRBJ2-2,15,NA,TRBV6-5,NA,CASSYSTANTGELFF,TGTGCCAGCAGTTACTCTACCGCGAACACCGGGGAGCTGTTTTTT
TRBJ2-3,14,TRBD1,TRBV11-3,NA,CASSLGQITDTQYF,TGTGCCAGCAGCCTGGGACAGATCACAGATACGCAGTATTTT
TRBJ2-2,15,NA,TRBV3-1/TRBV3-2,NA,CASSHETENTGELFF,TGTGCCAGCAGCCATGAGACAGAGAACACCGGGGAGCTGTTTTTT
TRBJ1-6,16,TRBD1,TRBV6-6,once,CASRGQGRIYNSPLHF,TGTGCCAGCAGAGGACAGGGGAGGATCTATAATTCACCCCTCCACTTT
TRBJ2-2,14,NA,TRBV7-2,NA,CASSLLGGTGELFF,TGTGCCAGCAGCCTACTAGGGGGGACCGGGGAGCTGTTTTTT
TRBJ1-5,15,NA,TRBV5-1,NA,CASSLAGAAGQPQHF,TGCGCCAGCAGCTTGGCAGGGGCGGCGGGTCAGCCCCAGCATTTT
TRBJ2-7,13,TRBD1,TRBV11-2,NA,CASSLQGAGEQYF,TGTGCCAGCAGCTTACAGGGGGCTGGGGAGCAGTACTTC
TRBJ1-1,14,NA,TRBV5-1,NA,CASSLPGLNTEAFF,TGCGCCAGCAGCTTGCCGGGCTTGAACACTGAAGCTTTCTTT
TRBJ1-1,14,TRBD1,TRBV2,NA,CASSTGVGNTEAFF,TGTGCCAGCAGTACAGGGGTCGGGAACACTGAAGCTTTCTTT
TRBJ1-1,18,TRBD1,TRBV7-9,NA,CASSLVLGDRALVAEAFF,TGTGCCAGCAGCTTAGTCCTGGGGGACAGGGCTCTGGTTGCTGAAGCTTTCTTT
TRBJ1-1,17,TRBD1,TRBV28,few,CASSSRGQWTGVTEAFF,TGTGCCAGCAGCTCTAGGGGCCAGTGGACAGGGGTCACTGAAGCTTTCTTT
TRBJ1-1,14,NA,TRBV2,NA,CASSRSRAISEAFF,TGTGCCAGCAGCCGTTCCCGGGCTATCTCTGAAGCTTTCTTT
TRBJ2-7,13,TRBD2,TRBV7-8,NA,CASSSREGNEQYF,TGTGCCAGCAGCTCCCGGGAGGGGAACGAGCAGTACTTC
TRBJ1-1,13,NA,TRBV11-3,NA,CASSLASSTEAFF,TGTGCCAGCAGCTTAGCCAGCTCCACTGAAGCTTTCTTT
TRBJ2-7,15,NA,TRBV28,NA,CASSLPGGSSYEQYF,TGTGCCAGCAGCCTACCAGGTGGTTCTTCCTACGAGCAGTACTTC
TRBJ2-2,13,NA,TRBV9,NA,CASSVSNTGELFF,TGTGCCAGCAGCGTTTCGAACACCGGGGAGCTGTTTTTT
TRBJ2-7,19,NA,TRBV12-5,few,CASGSHQRKTFLRETQPNF,TGTGCTAGTGGTTCACACCAGAGAAAGACCTTTTTGAGGGAAACCCAACCAAACTTC
TRBJ2-7,14,NA,TRBV11-1,NA,CASSFDRSSYEQYF,TGTGCCAGCAGCTTTGACCGAAGCTCCTACGAGCAGTACTTC
TRBJ2-3,11,NA,TRBV5-1,NA,CASSLRDTQYF,TGCGCCAGCAGCTTAAGGGATACGCAGTATTTT
TRBJ2-5,16,NA,TRBV7-9,few,CASSRPARDSKETQYF,TGTGCCAGCAGCCGACCCGCCCGGGACTCCAAAGAGACCCAGTACTTC
TRBJ1-3,15,NA,TRBV19,NA,CASTPDRSGGNTIYF,TGTGCCAGTACCCCGGACCGGTCCGGTGGAAACACCATATATTTT
TRBJ2-7,19,NA,TRBV4-3,NA,CASSRSFPGETGQVYEQYF,TGCGCCAGCAGCCGCTCTTTTCCGGGGGAGACGGGACAAGTATACGAGCAGTACTTC
TRBJ2-1,15,TRBD1,TRBV7-2,NA,CASSRTGGPYNEQFF,TGTGCCAGCAGCCGGACAGGGGGCCCTTACAATGAGCAGTTCTTC
TRBJ1-4,12,NA,TRBV4-1,NA,CASSRINEKLFF,TGCGCCAGCAGCCGCATTAATGAAAAACTGTTTTTT
TRBJ2-1,15,NA,TRBV3-1/TRBV3-2,few,CASSSERARYNEQFF,TGTGCCAGCAGCTCAGAGAGGGCCCGCTACAATGAGCAGTTCTTC
TRBJ1-2,12,NA,TRBV6-5,few,CASSLRGLGYTF,TGTGCCAGCAGTCTCCGGGGGCTCGGCTACACCTTC
TRBJ1-6,21,TRBD1,TRBV2,NA,CASSEALRTGPALSNNSPLHF,TGTGCCAGCAGTGAAGCGCTTCGGACAGGCCCGGCCCTATCCAATAATTCACCCCTCCACTTT
TRBJ1-2,15,NA,TRBV24-1,NA,CATSDSRAGDSGYTF,TGTGCCACCAGTGATTCCCGGGCAGGGGATAGTGGCTACACCTTC
TRBJ1-5,12,NA,TRBV28,NA,CASRRGEQPQHF,TGTGCCAGCAGACGAGGAGAACAGCCCCAGCATTTT
TRBJ1-1,14,NA,TRBV7-9,NA,CASSLASLVQEAFF,TGTGCCAGCAGCTTAGCGAGTCTCGTGCAAGAAGCTTTCTTT
TRBJ1-1,15,NA,TRBV4-1,NA,CASSQESTVRTEAFF,TGCGCCAGCAGCCAAGAGTCAACAGTTCGGACTGAAGCTTTCTTT
TRBJ1-3,14,NA,TRBV18,NA,CASSEIVGENTIYF,TGTGCCAGCTCAGAGATCGTTGGGGAAAACACCATATATTTT
TRBJ1-3,16,NA,TRBV5-1,NA,CASSLLGISSGNTIYF,TGCGCCAGCAGCTTGTTGGGCATCAGCTCTGGAAACACCATATATTTT
TRBJ2-2,13,NA,TRBV29-1,few,CSANNRESGELFF,TGCAGCGCCAACAACAGGGAGAGCGGGGAGCTGTTTTTT
TRBJ1-4,14,NA,TRBV5-1,NA,CASSLTPTNEKLFF,TGCGCCAGCAGCTTGACTCCTACTAATGAAAAACTGTTTTTT
TRBJ2-1,14,TRBD1,TRBV5-1,NA,CASSLGDRGWEQFF,TGCGCCAGCAGCTTGGGGGACAGGGGTTGGGAGCAGTTCTTC
TRBJ2-3,15,NA,TRBV6-5,NA,CASRGGGTSTDTQYF,TGTGCCAGCAGAGGCGGCGGAACTAGCACAGATACGCAGTATTTT
TRBJ1-1,14,TRBD1,TRBV7-3,NA,CASSAGQGNTEAFF,TGTGCCAGCAGCGCGGGACAGGGTAACACTGAAGCTTTCTTT
TRBJ1-3,14,NA,TRBV30,NA,CAWRTTGAGNTIYF,TGTGCCTGGAGAACGACGGGGGCTGGAAACACCATATATTTT
TRBJ2-2,16,NA,TRBV19,NA,CASSITEGINTGELFF,TGTGCCAGTAGTATCACCGAGGGAATAAACACCGGGGAGCTGTTTTTT
TRBJ1-2,14,NA,TRBV24-1,NA,CATSDSRVLYGYTF,TGTGCCACCAGTGATTCAAGGGTTCTCTATGGCTACACCTTC
TRBJ2-7,17,TRBD1,TRBV27,NA,CASGRRTGGVSSYEQYF,TGTGCCAGCGGCCGCCGTACAGGGGGCGTAAGCTCCTACGAGCAGTACTTC
TRBJ1-1,14,NA,TRBV7-2,NA,CASSLKVGNTEAFF,TGTGCCAGCAGCTTAAAGGTGGGGAACACTGAAGCTTTCTTT
TRBJ1-1,13,NA,TRBV7-2,NA,CASSPTGRVEAFF,TGTGCCAGCAGCCCAACGGGTAGGGTTGAAGCTTTCTTT
TRBJ1-1,14,NA,TRBV5-1,once,CASSLIEGNTEAFF,TGCGCCAGCAGCTTAATAGAGGGAAACACTGAAGCTTTCTTT
TRBJ2-1,14,NA,TRBV5-1,NA,CASSEAAGSNEQFF,TGCGCCAGCAGCGAAGCGGCAGGGAGCAATGAGCAGTTCTTC
TRBJ1-2,13,NA,TRBV7-2,NA,CASSLEGHYGYTF,TGTGCCAGCAGCTTAGAAGGGCACTATGGCTACACCTTC
TRBJ1-3,15,NA,TRBV4-3,NA,CASSSDRSSGNTIYF,TGCGCCAGCAGCTCCGACAGGAGCTCTGGAAACACCATATATTTT
TRBJ2-7,15,TRBD1,TRBV6-4,NA,CASTLSGTAQYEQYF,TGTGCCAGCACCCTTTCCGGGACAGCGCAGTACGAGCAGTACTTC
TRBJ1-6,14,NA,TRBV7-8,NA,CASSWGENNSPLHF,TGTGCCAGCAGCTGGGGGGAGAATAATTCACCCCTCCACTTT
TRBJ2-4,15,NA,TRBV19,NA,CASSKGSRAKNIQYF,TGTGCCAGTAGTAAAGGGTCTAGGGCCAAAAACATTCAGTACTTC